This entry concerns a single T cell receptor (beta chain). Authors' processing steps: The authors estimated nucleated cell counts from reference gene primer amplification. The method was immunoSEQ multiplex PCR; TCRdb's version includes in-frame clones alone and lacks a portion of them. V, J and clone size derive from that table, while D and trimming were established from the DNA sequence. The sample has 100,000 to 150,000 clones, 60% to 85% seen once. The entry originates in a study of blood T cell repertoires in COVID-19. Looking at the study overall: In each case, the material was cDNA or gDNA derived from T cells, B-cell-depleted T cells, or PBMCs.

From germline, CDR1 is LGHNA and CDR2 YSLEER. V gave up 1 base and J gave up 4 bases, with 16 bases separating them. The CDR3 consists of 16 residues. The specimen sequenced was peripheral blood. This clonotype originated in a man aged 65 to 79 with acute or convalescent COVID-19. The chain links TRBV4-3 to TRBJ1-1; a weak D match, TRBD1 (5 bases). The CDR3 sequence is CASSQARGREVTEAFF. CDR3 nucleotide sequence: TGCGCCAGCAGCCAAGCGCGGGGCAGGGAGGTCACTGAAGCTTTCTTT.